A selection of T cell receptor beta chains follows, all from one sample in a study of CD8 T cells in Susac syndrome. TCRdb called the immunoSEQ multiplex PCR reads again in MiXCR, with one record for every CDR3 protein. The top ten clones hold roughly 0.79% of a sample with around 53,000 distinct CDR3 sequences, approximately 95% of them seen once. Sequencing used CD8+ T cells from PBMCs. These receptor sequences come from a human donor with Susac syndrome. The CDR3 runs from the conserved cysteine through the conserved F or W. The order of the fields is V gene, J gene, clone size, D gene, CDR3 DNA, CDR3 protein. A D gene is named only where the DNA matches it firmly. Clone size, where shown, is once, few, many, or a class for clones that have expanded.

>TRBV20-1|TRBJ2-3|-|-
TGCAGTGCTAAAGTGGGCAGGCCCATCTATCCTTCTAGCACAGATACGCAGTATTTT
CSAKVGRPIYPSSTDTQYF
>TRBV10-3|TRBJ1-6|-|TRBD1
TGTGCCATCACCCCAGACAGGGACGGTTCACCCCTCCACTTT
CAITPDRDGSPLHF
>TRBV20-1|TRBJ2-7|-|TRBD1
TGCAGTGTCCGGAGAGGGACAGGGGCCTACGAGCAGTACTTC
CSVRRGTGAYEQYF
>TRBV18|TRBJ2-6|-|-
TGTGCCAGCTCACCAAACAGAGGGCCTGGGGCCAACGTCCTGACTTTC
CASSPNRGPGANVLTF
>TRBV30|TRBJ2-7|-|-
TGTGCCTGGAGCCTCAGGGACACGGCGATAGGGGTCCCGTACGAGCAGTACTTC
CAWSLRDTAIGVPYEQYF
>TRBV6-2/TRBV6-3|TRBJ1-1|few|-
TGTGCCAGCAGTTACTCCTCTGAAGCTTTCTTT
CASSYSSEAFF
>TRBV7-8|TRBJ1-2|-|-
TGTGCCAGCAGCCATACGGACAAGGGCTATGGCTACACCTTC
CASSHTDKGYGYTF
>TRBV7-3|TRBJ2-3|-|-
TGTGCCAGCAGCTTAAGGGTGGCGGGGATAGATACGCAGTATTTT
CASSLRVAGIDTQYF
>TRBV4-3|TRBJ2-1|-|TRBD2
TGCGCCAGCAGCCAAGGTTGGCTAGCGGGGAACAATGAGCAGTTCTTC
CASSQGWLAGNNEQFF
>TRBV24-1|TRBJ2-3|-|TRBD2
TGTGCCACCAGTGATTTTCCCGGGGGGGCTACAGATACGCAGTATTTT
CATSDFPGGATDTQYF
>TRBV20-1|TRBJ1-3|once|-
TGCAGTGCTAGAGAGATCTCTGGAAACACCATATATTTT
CSAREISGNTIYF
>TRBV12-3/TRBV12-4|TRBJ2-5|once|-
TGTGCCAGCAGTACCCGGGGCCTTGGAAATTCTGAGACCCAGTACTTC
CASSTRGLGNSETQYF
>TRBV12-3/TRBV12-4|TRBJ1-1|once|-
TGTGCCAGCAGCCGTTTTGGGCAGATGAACACTGAAGCTTTCTTT
CASSRFGQMNTEAFF
>TRBV30|TRBJ1-5|-|TRBD1
TGTGCCTGGAGTGTACAGGGGAATCAGCCCCAGCATTTT
CAWSVQGNQPQHF
>TRBV15|TRBJ1-1|-|TRBD1
TGTGCCACCAGCGAGGACAGGGTGAAGACTGAAGCTTTCTTT
CATSEDRVKTEAFF
>TRBV19|TRBJ2-7|-|-
TGTGCCAGCTCCGGGGATTTATCCTACGAGCAGTACTTC
CASSGDLSYEQYF
>TRBV2|TRBJ2-7|-|-
TGTGCCAGCAGTGAAGCGCTGGACTACTACGAGCAGTACTTC
CASSEALDYYEQYF
>TRBV5-4|TRBJ2-1|-|-
TGTGCCAGCAGTCAGGGGACGATAGGGCAGTTCTTC
CASSQGTIGQFF
>TRBV20-1|TRBJ2-7|-|-
TGCAGTGCTAGAGAGGGTCGAAGCTACGAGCAGTACTTC
CSAREGRSYEQYF
>TRBV4-3|TRBJ1-5|-|TRBD1
TGCGCCAGCAGCCAAGATTTCAGGGGGCGCGATCAGCCCCAGCATTTT
CASSQDFRGRDQPQHF
>TRBV12-3/TRBV12-4|TRBJ2-3|-|-
TGTGCCAGCATTGGGGACCGACCCAGGGATGCGCAGTATTTT
CASIGDRPRDAQYF
>TRBV6-5|TRBJ2-1|few|-
TGTGCCAGCGGTTACAATGAGCAGTTCTTC
CASGYNEQFF
>TRBV27|TRBJ2-3|-|-
TGTGCCAGCAGTGGGGGGCCCAGCACAGATACGCAGTATTTT
CASSGGPSTDTQYF
>TRBV6-6|TRBJ1-1|once|-
TGTGCCAGCAGCCCCTTTAGTGATATGATGAACACTGAAGCTTTCTTT
CASSPFSDMMNTEAFF
>TRBV7-9|TRBJ2-5|-|TRBD1
TGTGCCAGCAGCTTCCGACAGGGTAGGCAAGAGACCCAGTACTTC
CASSFRQGRQETQYF
>TRBV24-1|TRBJ2-3|-|-
TGTGCCACCAGTGATTGGGGCGCCACAGATACGCAGTATTTT
CATSDWGATDTQYF
>TRBV25-1|TRBJ1-3|-|TRBD1
TGTGCCAGCAGTGAATACGACAGGGTCTCTGGAAACACCATATATTTT
CASSEYDRVSGNTIYF
>TRBV19|TRBJ1-4|-|TRBD1
TGTGCCAGTACCAAAGACAGGGTCGAAAAACTGTTTTTT
CASTKDRVEKLFF
>TRBV19|TRBJ1-1|-|-
TGTGCCAGTAGTATCGTGATTAACACTGAAGCTTTCTTT
CASSIVINTEAFF
>TRBV11-2|TRBJ2-1|-|TRBD1
TGTGCCAGCAGCGAGACAGGGACCAATGAGCAGTTCTTC
CASSETGTNEQFF
>TRBV5-4|TRBJ2-7|-|TRBD2
TGTGCCAGCAGCCCAACTAGCGGGGGGGCCTACGAGCAGTACTTC
CASSPTSGGAYEQYF
>TRBV4-2|TRBJ1-1|-|-
TGTGCCAGCAGCCAAAGGGAGACATACACTGAAGCTTTCTTT
CASSQRETYTEAFF
>TRBV6-6|TRBJ2-3|-|TRBD2
TGTGCCAGCAGTTACTCTGTGCGGGGGGGCACAGATACGCAGTATTTT
CASSYSVRGGTDTQYF
>TRBV4-3|TRBJ2-1|-|-
TGCGCCAGCAGCCAAGAAACTAGCAACTACAATGAGCAGTTCTTC
CASSQETSNYNEQFF
>TRBV5-6|TRBJ2-4|-|-
TGTGCCAGCAGCTTGCAGAGACAGCTGTGGAACATTCAGTACTTC
CASSLQRQLWNIQYF
>TRBV2|TRBJ1-6|-|-
TGTGCCAGCAGTTACGGGGGAGAGTCACCCCTCCACTTT
CASSYGGESPLHF
>TRBV27|TRBJ2-1|-|-
TGTGCCAGCAGTTTAGGGGGGCCGGAGTTCTTC
CASSLGGPEFF
>TRBV7-3|TRBJ2-3|-|-
TGTGCCAGCAGCTTAGAACCCTCGAGTCTCACAGATACGCAGTATTTT
CASSLEPSSLTDTQYF
>TRBV28|TRBJ2-7|-|-
TGTGCCAGCAGTTTAGGAGAGTCCTACGAGCAGTACTTC
CASSLGESYEQYF
>TRBV25-1|TRBJ2-3|-|-
TGTGCCAGCAGTTTCGGACTGGATAGCACAGATACGCAGTATTTT
CASSFGLDSTDTQYF
>TRBV7-9|TRBJ2-5|-|-
TGTGCCAGCAGCTCAGACACGCAACCCTCGGAGCGAGAGACCCAGTACTTC
CASSSDTQPSERETQYF
>TRBV12-3/TRBV12-4|TRBJ1-1|-|-
TGTGCCAGCAGTTCTTTACGGTCAGGGGCGAACACTGAAGCTTTCTTT
CASSSLRSGANTEAFF
>TRBV13|TRBJ2-5|few|TRBD1
TGTGCCAGCAGCACCTGGACAGGCCAAGAGACCCAGTACTTC
CASSTWTGQETQYF
>TRBV4-3|TRBJ1-4|-|TRBD1
TGCGCCAGCAGCCAGGGGACAGATTGGGAAAAACTGTTTTTT
CASSQGTDWEKLFF
>TRBV6-5|TRBJ1-1|-|-
TGTGCCAGCAGTTACGGGGGGATAACTGCTGAAGCTTTCTTT
CASSYGGITAEAFF
>TRBV20-1|TRBJ2-5|once|-
TGCAGTGCTAGTCAAGCAGGGCAAGAGACCCAGTACTTC
CSASQAGQETQYF
>TRBV12-3/TRBV12-4|TRBJ2-5|-|-
TGTGCCAGCACCCTGCAGCGGAACCAAGAGACCCAGTACTTC
CASTLQRNQETQYF